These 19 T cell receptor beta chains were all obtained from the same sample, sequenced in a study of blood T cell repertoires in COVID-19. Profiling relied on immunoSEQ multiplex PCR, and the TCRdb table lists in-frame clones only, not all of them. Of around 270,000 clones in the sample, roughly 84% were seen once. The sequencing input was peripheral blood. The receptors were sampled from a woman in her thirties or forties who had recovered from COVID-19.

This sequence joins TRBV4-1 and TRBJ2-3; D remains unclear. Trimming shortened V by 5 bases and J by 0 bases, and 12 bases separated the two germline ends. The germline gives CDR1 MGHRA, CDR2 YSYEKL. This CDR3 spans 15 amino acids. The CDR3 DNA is TGCGCCAGCAGCACGTCGGCGGCTAGCACAGATACGCAGTATTTT. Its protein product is CASSTSAASTDTQYF.

The CDR3 loop is CASSPRSTYEQYF. The CDR3 DNA reads TGTGCCAGTAGTCCCAGGTCTACCTACGAGCAGTACTTC. The chain couples TRBV19 to TRBJ2-7; D remains unclear. This CDR3 comprises 13 residues. The germline V and J ends were trimmed by 5 bases and 2 bases, with 10 bases remaining between them. The germline gives CDR1 LNHDA, CDR2 SQIVND (reference sequence).

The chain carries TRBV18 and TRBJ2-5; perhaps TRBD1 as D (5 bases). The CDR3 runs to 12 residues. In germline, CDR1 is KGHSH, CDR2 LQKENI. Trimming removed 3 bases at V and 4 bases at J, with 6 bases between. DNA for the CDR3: TGTGCCAGCTCACCGCAGGGAGAGACCCAGTACTTC. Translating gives CASSPQGETQYF.

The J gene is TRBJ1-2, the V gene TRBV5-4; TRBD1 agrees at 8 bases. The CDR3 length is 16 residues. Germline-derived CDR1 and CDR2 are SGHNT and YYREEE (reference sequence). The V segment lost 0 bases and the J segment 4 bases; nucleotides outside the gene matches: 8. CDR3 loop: CASSLARGRNGYGYTF. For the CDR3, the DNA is TGTGCCAGCAGCTTGGCCAGGGGGCGGAATGGCTATGGCTACACCTTC.

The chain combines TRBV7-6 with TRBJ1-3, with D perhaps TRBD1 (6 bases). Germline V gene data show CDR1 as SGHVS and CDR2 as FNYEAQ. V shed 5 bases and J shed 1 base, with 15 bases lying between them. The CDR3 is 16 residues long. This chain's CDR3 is CASSPGEGGSGNTIYF. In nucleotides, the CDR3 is TGTGCCAGCAGCCCGGGGGAGGGGGGTTCTGGAAACACCATATATTTT.

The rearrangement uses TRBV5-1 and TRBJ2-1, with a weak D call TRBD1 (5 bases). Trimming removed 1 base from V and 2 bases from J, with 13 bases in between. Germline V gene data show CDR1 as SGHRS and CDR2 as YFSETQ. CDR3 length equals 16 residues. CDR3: CASSLSPGFAYNEQFF. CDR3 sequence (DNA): TGCGCCAGCAGCTTGTCCCCAGGGTTCGCCTACAATGAGCAGTTCTTC.

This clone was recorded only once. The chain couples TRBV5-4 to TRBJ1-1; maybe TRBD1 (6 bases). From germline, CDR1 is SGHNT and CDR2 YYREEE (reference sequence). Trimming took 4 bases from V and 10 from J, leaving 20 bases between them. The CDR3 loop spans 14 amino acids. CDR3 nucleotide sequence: TGTGCCAGCAGCACTAAGGCAGGGGCTGGGCGAGCTTTCTTT. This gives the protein CASSTKAGAGRAFF.

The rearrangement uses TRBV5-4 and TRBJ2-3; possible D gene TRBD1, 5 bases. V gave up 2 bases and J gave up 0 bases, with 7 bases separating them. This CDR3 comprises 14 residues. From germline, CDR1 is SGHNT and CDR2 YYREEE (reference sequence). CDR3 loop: CASSFPGSTDTQYF. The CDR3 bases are TGTGCCAGCAGCTTCCCAGGGAGCACAGATACGCAGTATTTT.

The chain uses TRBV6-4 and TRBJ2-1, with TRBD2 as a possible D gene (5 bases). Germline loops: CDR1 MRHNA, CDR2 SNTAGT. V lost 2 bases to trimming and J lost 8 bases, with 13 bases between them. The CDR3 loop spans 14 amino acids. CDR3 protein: CASSDSSGSDEQFF. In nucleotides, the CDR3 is TGTGCCAGCAGTGACAGTTCGGGATCGGATGAGCAGTTCTTC.

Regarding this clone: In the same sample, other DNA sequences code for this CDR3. In DNA, the CDR3 is TGCGCCAGCAGCTGGGGACAGGGGGCTTACAATGAGCAGTTCTTC. This translates into CASSWGQGAYNEQFF. V and J are TRBV5-1 and TRBJ2-1; TRBD1 aligns across 12 bases. Germline lookup yields CDR1 SGHRS and CDR2 YFSETQ. The CDR3 loop spans 15 amino acids. V shed 3 bases, J shed 4 bases, and the junction held 2 bases outside the gene matches. Full variable domain (outside the CDR3, taken from reference TRBV5-1 and TRBJ2-1): KAGVTQTPRYLIKTRGQQVTLSCSPISGHRSVSWYQQTPGQGLQFLFEYFSETQRNKGNFPGRFSGRQFSNSRSEMNVSTLELGDSALYLCASSWGQGAYNEQFFGPGTRLTVL.

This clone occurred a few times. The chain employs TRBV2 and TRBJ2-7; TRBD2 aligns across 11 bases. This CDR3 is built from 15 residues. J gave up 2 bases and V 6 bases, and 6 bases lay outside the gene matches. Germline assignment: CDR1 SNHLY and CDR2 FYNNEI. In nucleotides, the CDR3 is TGTGCCAGCAGAACTAGCGGGGGTTCCCCCTACGAGCAGTACTTC. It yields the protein CASRTSGGSPYEQYF.

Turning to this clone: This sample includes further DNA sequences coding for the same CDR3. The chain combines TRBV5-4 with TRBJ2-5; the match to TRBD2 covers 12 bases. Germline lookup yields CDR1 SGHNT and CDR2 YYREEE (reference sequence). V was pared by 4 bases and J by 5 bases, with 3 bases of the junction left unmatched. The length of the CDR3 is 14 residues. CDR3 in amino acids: CASSLAGGLETQYF. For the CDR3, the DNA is TGTGCCAGCAGCCTAGCGGGGGGGCTGGAGACCCAGTACTTC.

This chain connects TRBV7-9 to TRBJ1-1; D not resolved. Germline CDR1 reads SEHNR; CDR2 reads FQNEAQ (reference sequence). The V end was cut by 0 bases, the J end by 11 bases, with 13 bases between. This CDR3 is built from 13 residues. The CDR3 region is CASSLAITREAFF. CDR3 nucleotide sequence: TGTGCCAGCAGCTTAGCGATTACTCGCGAGGCTTTCTTT.

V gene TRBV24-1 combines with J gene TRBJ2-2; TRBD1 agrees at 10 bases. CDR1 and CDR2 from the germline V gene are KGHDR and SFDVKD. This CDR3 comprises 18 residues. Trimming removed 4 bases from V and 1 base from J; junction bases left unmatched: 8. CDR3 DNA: TGTGCCACCAGTGAAGTACCGGGACAGGGGTTGAACACCGGGGAGCTGTTTTTT. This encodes CATSEVPGQGLNTGELFF.

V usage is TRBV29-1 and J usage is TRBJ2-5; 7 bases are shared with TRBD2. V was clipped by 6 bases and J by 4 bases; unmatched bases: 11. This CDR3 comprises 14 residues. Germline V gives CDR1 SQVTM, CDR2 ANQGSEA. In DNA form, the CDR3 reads TGCAGCGTCGACCTGGGACTAAGGGTAGAGACCCAGTACTTC. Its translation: CSVDLGLRVETQYF.

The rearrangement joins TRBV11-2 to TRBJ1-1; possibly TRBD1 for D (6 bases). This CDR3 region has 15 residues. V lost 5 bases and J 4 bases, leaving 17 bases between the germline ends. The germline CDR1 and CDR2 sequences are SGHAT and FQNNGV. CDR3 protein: CASSRASIGGTEAFF. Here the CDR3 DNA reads TGTGCCAGCAGCCGCGCCTCAATAGGGGGCACTGAAGCTTTCTTT. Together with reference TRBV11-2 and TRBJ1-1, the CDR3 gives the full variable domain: EAGVAQSPRYKIIEKRQSVAFWCNPISGHATLYWYQQILGQGPKLLIQFQNNGVVDDSQLPKDRFSAERLKGVDSTLKIQPAKLEDSAVYLCASSRASIGGTEAFFGQGTRLTVV.

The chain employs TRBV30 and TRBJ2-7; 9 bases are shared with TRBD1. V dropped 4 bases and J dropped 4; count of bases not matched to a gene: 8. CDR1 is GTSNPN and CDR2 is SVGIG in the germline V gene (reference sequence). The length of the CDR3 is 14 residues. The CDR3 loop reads CAWNTGTGWYEQYF. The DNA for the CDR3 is TGTGCCTGGAACACCGGGACAGGGTGGTACGAGCAGTACTTC.

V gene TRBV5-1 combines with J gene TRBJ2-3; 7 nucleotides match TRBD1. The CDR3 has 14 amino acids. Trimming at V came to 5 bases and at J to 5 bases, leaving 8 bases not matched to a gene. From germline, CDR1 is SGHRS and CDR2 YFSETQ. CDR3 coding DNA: TGCGCCAGCAGTCCAGGGACAGCAAAAGATACGCAGTATTTT. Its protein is CASSPGTAKDTQYF. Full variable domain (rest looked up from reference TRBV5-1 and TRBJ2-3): KAGVTQTPRYLIKTRGQQVTLSCSPISGHRSVSWYQQTPGQGLQFLFEYFSETQRNKGNFPGRFSGRQFSNSRSEMNVSTLELGDSALYLCASSPGTAKDTQYFGPGTRLTVL.

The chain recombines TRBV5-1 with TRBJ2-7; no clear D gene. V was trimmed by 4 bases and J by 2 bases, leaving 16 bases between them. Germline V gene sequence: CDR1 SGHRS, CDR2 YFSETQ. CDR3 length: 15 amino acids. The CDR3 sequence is CASSPPRGTTYEQYF. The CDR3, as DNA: TGCGCCAGCAGCCCCCCTCGAGGAACTACCTACGAGCAGTACTTC.